This T cell receptor (beta chain) was sequenced for a study of blood T cell repertoires in COVID-19 (TCRdb year 2020). Background for the entire study: Samples from collaborators originated in the United States, Italy and Spain and spanned both the acute and convalescent phases of COVID-19. Nearly every sample came with metadata listing a de-identified subject ID, COVID-19 status, age in years and sex. The repertoires were released in a freely available public database meant as a resource for research on the immune response to SARS-CoV-2. The material from the prospective study consisted of cDNA or gDNA derived from T cells, B-cell-depleted T cells, or PBMCs. Where HLA class I and class II types were available, the types were taken from metadata supplied by the sample provider, not from assay-based typing. The samples were drawn from two sources: the first 160 participants of the ongoing ImmuneRACE study, and about 1,300 subjects contributed by 6 global collaborators. Deeply sampled blood TCRbeta repertoires from subjects exposed to, actively infected with, or recovered from COVID-19 were included in the dataset. General conclusions and limits of the study: Clinical and demographic metadata were provided uncurated, with the amount varying by source and participant.

As concerns this clone: The clone's antigen remains unknown. No quality values exist for individual bases; no much larger clone is one base distant.

The CDR3 runs 15 residues from the cysteine to the phenylalanine. Only CDR3 DNA is held: 45 bases, read in frame from base 1. Trimming takes 3 bases from V and 3 bases from J, and the germline ends sit 14 bases apart. According to the germline V gene (reference sequence), CDR1 reads LNHDA and CDR2 reads SQIVND. In Seattle, one collaborating source enrolled patients while the infection was active and tracked those patients longitudinally over the course of disease. Collaborating institutions collected whole blood in K2EDTA tubes following their own protocols. For TCRbeta analysis, collaborators shipped samples in one of three forms: frozen whole blood, isolated PBMCs, or DNA extracted from either of those sample types. The immunoSEQ Assay, a bias-controlled multiplex PCR, was used to amplify TCRbeta CDR3 regions from genomic DNA. For the original study's pipeline: Nucleated cell counts per sample were estimated from amplification of reference gene primers within the assay. To quantify the absolute abundance of each unique TCRbeta CDR3 rearrangement, sequence reads were collapsed and filtered. For each sample, productive Simpson clonality was calculated as the square root of Simpson's diversity index across productive rearrangements. TCRdb re-hosts the immuneACCESS table, in-frame sequences only. Its copies lack some clones; in the studies checked, an unresolved V gene accounts for under half of them, and the cause for the rest is not known. V and J calls and clone size follow that table, whereas D and trimming were derived from the DNA. The sample data list 250,000 to 400,000 clones, and under 90% of these were observed just once. The top ten hold approximately 2.9% of the sample.

The clonotype comes from a woman between 25 and 40 years old with COVID-19, enrolled during active disease. Recombination connected TRBV19 to TRBJ1-2, with no reliable assignment of the D segment. The sample was peripheral blood. The base sequence is TGTGCCAGTAGTATCCGGTCGGGATGGGACTATGGCTACACCTTC. Its protein is CASSIRSGWDYGYTF.